This TCR beta chain was sequenced in a study of control samples from healthy donors and cancer patients. This table comes from immunoSEQ multiplex PCR, and its TCRdb copy is limited to in-frame clones, with some not included. The table has around 76,000 clones, around 90% seen once. J was trimmed by 5 bases and V by 4 bases; bases with no gene match: 7. CDR1 SGDLS and CDR2 YYNGEE come from the germline V gene. CDR3 length: 14 amino acids. Sequencing was done on a sample of PBMCs. V is TRBV9 and J is TRBJ2-5; the match to TRBD2 covers 8 bases. The TCR was taken from a woman in her forties or fifties with colorectal cancer. As DNA, the CDR3 is TGTGCCAGCAGCAAAAGCGGGGGCCCCGAGACCCAGTACTTC. Its protein product is CASSKSGGPETQYF.